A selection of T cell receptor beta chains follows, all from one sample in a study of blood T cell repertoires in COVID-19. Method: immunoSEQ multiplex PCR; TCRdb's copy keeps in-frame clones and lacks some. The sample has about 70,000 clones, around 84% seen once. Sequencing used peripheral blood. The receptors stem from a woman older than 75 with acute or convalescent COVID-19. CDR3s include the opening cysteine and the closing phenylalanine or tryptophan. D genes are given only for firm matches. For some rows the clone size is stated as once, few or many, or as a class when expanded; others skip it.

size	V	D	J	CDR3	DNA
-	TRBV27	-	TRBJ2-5	CASSLWGGGSQETQYF	TGTGCCAGCAGTTTATGGGGCGGGGGCAGCCAAGAGACCCAGTACTTC
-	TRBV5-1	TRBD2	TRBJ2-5	CASSPTTGLAGGETQYF	TGCGCCAGCAGCCCTACCACGGGACTAGCGGGGGGCGAGACCCAGTACTTC
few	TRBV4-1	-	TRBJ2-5	CASSRRGGETQYF	TGCGCCAGCAGCCGGCGGGGCGGGGAGACCCAGTACTTC
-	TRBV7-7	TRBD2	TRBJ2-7	CASSSSSGGTYEQYF	TGTGCTAGCAGCTCCAGTAGCGGGGGGACGTACGAGCAGTACTTC
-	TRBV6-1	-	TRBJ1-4	CASSEPGGWSTNEKLFF	TGTGCCAGCAGTGAACCGGGGGGGTGGTCAACTAATGAAAAACTGTTTTTT
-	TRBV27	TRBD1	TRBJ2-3	CASSLSTGYGTDTQYF	TGTGCCAGCAGTTTATCGACAGGGTATGGGACAGATACGCAGTATTTT
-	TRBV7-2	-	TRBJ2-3	CASSLDTRVDTQYF	TGTGCCAGCAGCTTAGACACGAGGGTAGATACGCAGTATTTT
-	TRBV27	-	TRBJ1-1	CASSLSRQTNTEAFF	TGTGCCAGCAGTTTATCTAGACAGACGAACACTGAAGCTTTCTTT
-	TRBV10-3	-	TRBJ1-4	CAISEFLGGEKLFF	TGTGCCATCAGTGAGTTCCTGGGAGGCGAAAAACTGTTTTTT
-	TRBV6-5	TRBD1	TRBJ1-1	CASSYSTGRNTEAFF	TGTGCCAGCAGTTACTCGACAGGGAGGAACACTGAAGCTTTCTTT
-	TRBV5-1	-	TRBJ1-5	CASSLEGGGVEPQHF	TGCGCCAGCAGCTTGGAGGGAGGGGGGGTTGAGCCCCAGCATTTT
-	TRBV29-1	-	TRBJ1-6	CSVRQDRENSPLHF	TGCAGCGTACGCCAGGACCGGGAAAATTCACCCCTCCACTTT
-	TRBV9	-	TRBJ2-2	CASAGGQGSTGELFF	TGTGCCAGCGCCGGAGGGCAGGGCAGCACCGGGGAGCTGTTTTTT
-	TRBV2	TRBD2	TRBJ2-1	CASSSSLAGATVEQFF	TGTGCCAGCAGCAGTTCACTAGCGGGGGCGACAGTTGAGCAGTTCTTC
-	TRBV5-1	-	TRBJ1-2	CASSLGQQTYGYTF	TGCGCCAGCAGCTTGGGACAGCAAACCTATGGCTACACCTTC
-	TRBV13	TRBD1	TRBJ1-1	CASSLGDRRMNTEAFF	TGTGCCAGCAGCTTAGGGGACAGGAGGATGAACACTGAAGCTTTCTTT
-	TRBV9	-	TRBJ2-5	CASSVGGPPQETQYF	TGTGCCAGCAGCGTAGGGGGGCCTCCCCAAGAGACCCAGTACTTC
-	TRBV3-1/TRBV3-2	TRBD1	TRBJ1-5	CASSRDFTGTGGFDQPQHF	TGTGCCAGCAGCCGAGATTTTACCGGGACAGGGGGCTTCGATCAGCCCCAGCATTTT
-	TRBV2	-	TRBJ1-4	CASSESRPGGLFF	TGTGCCAGCAGTGAATCACGTCCGGGAGGCTTGTTTTTT
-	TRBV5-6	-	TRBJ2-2	CASSLAGDNTGELFF	TGTGCCAGCAGCTTGGCGGGGGACAACACCGGGGAGCTGTTTTTT
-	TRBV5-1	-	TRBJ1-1	CASSLDSRNTEAFF	TGCGCCAGCAGCTTGGACAGTCGGAACACTGAAGCTTTCTTT
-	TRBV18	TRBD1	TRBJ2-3	CASSPRTGPNTDTQYF	TGTGCCAGCTCACCACGGACAGGGCCTAACACAGATACGCAGTATTTT
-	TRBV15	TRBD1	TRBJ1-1	CATSENWGQGEAFF	TGTGCCACCAGCGAGAATTGGGGACAGGGCGAAGCTTTCTTT
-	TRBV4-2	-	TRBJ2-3	CASSQGPWGLSTDTQYF	TGTGCCAGCAGCCAAGGCCCCTGGGGGCTCAGCACAGATACGCAGTATTTT
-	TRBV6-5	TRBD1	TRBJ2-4	CASSSGTGSNIQYF	TGTGCCAGCAGTTCCGGGACAGGGTCAAACATTCAGTACTTC
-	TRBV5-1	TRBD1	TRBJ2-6	CASSLGQGGPGANVLTF	TGCGCCAGCAGCTTGGGACAGGGGGGCCCTGGGGCCAACGTCCTGACTTTC
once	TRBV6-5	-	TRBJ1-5	CASIEKGEPQHF	TGTGCCAGCATAGAGAAGGGGGAGCCCCAGCATTTT
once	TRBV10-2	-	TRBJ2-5	CASSESEGGETQYF	TGCGCCAGCAGTGAGTCGGAAGGAGGAGAGACCCAGTACTTC
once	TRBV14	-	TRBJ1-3	CASSPRYSGNTIYF	TGTGCCAGCAGCCCGAGGTACTCTGGAAACACCATATATTTT
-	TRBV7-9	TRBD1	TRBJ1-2	CASSLWDRVYGYTF	TGTGCCAGCAGCTTATGGGACAGAGTCTATGGCTACACCTTC
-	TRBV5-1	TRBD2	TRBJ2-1	CASSTGLAGGYNEQFF	TGCGCCAGCAGCACGGGACTAGCGGGGGGGTACAATGAGCAGTTCTTC
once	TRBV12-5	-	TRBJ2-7	CASGPGQAYEQYF	TGTGCTAGTGGTCCCGGACAAGCCTACGAGCAGTACTTC
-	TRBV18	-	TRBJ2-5	CASSPNLDSRETQYF	TGTGCCAGCTCACCTAACTTAGACAGCCGAGAGACCCAGTACTTC
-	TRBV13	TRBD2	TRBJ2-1	CASSLGPSGGHNEQFF	TGTGCCAGCAGCTTAGGACCTAGCGGGGGTCACAATGAGCAGTTCTTC
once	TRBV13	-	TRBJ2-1	CASSPKWNEQFF	TGTGCCAGCAGCCCTAAATGGAATGAGCAGTTCTTC
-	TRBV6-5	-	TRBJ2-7	CASSSRAQGKYEQYF	TGTGCCAGCAGTTCGAGGGCCCAGGGGAAATACGAGCAGTACTTC
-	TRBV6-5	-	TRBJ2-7	CASSYSSSWARVAF	TGTGCCAGCAGTTACTCGTCTTCGTGGGCAAGAGTTGCCTTC
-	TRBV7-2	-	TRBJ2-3	CASSPTDTQYF	TGTGCCAGCAGCCCGACAGATACGCAGTATTTT
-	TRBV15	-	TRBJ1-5	CATGRGKTSNQPQHF	TGTGCCACCGGGAGGGGGAAGACTAGCAATCAGCCCCAGCATTTT
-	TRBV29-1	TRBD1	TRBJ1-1	CSVAVGTDTEAFF	TGCAGCGTTGCAGTTGGGACAGACACTGAAGCTTTCTTT
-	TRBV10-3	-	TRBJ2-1	CAISESIAFEQFF	TGTGCCATCAGTGAGTCGATAGCGTTTGAGCAGTTCTTC
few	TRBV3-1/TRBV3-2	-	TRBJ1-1	CASSQDLDSEAFF	TGTGCCAGCAGCCAAGATTTGGACAGTGAAGCTTTCTTT
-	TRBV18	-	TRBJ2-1	CASSPRHSGVPNEQFF	TGTGCCAGCTCACCCCGTCACTCAGGCGTCCCAAATGAGCAGTTCTTC
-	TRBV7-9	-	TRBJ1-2	CASSPTEGPRGYTF	TGTGCCAGCAGCCCGACCGAGGGTCCACGCGGCTACACCTTC
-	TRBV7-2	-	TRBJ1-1	CASSLVVFWQGNTEAFF	TGTGCCAGCAGCTTAGTAGTATTTTGGCAGGGGAACACTGAAGCTTTCTTT
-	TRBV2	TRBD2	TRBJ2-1	CASSPGLAGDYNEQFF	TGTGCCAGCAGCCCTGGACTAGCGGGGGACTACAATGAGCAGTTCTTC
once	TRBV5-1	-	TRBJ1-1	CASSSDSMNTEAFF	TGCGCCAGCAGCTCGGACAGCATGAACACTGAAGCTTTCTTT
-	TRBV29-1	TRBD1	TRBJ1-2	CSVDYRGYGYTF	TGCAGCGTTGATTACAGGGGTTATGGCTACACCTTC
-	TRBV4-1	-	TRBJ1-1	CASSQDRSGNRGIPEAFF	TGCGCCAGCAGCCAAGATCGGTCCGGCAACCGGGGGATCCCTGAAGCTTTCTTT
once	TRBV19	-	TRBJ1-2	CASSRNTGGNYGYTF	TGTGCCAGTAGTCGGAACACCGGGGGAAATTATGGCTACACCTTC
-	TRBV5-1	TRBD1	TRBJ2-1	CASSLGDRAGNEQFF	TGCGCCAGCAGCTTGGGGGACAGGGCTGGCAATGAGCAGTTCTTC